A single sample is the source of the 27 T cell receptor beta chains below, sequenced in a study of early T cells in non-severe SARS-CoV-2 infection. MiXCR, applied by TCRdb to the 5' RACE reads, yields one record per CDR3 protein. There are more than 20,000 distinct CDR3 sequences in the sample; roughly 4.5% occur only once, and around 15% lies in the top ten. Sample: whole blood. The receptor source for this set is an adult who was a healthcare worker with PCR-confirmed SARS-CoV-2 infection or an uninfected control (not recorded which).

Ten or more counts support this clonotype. The CDR3 spells CASSPTLGPRGGYEQYF. CDR3 DNA: TGTGCCAGCAGTCCGACCTTAGGACCTAGAGGTGGCTACGAGCAGTACTTC. This rearrangement joins TRBV12-3 or TRBV12-4 to TRBJ2-7; D gene unclear. Trimming pared 5 bases from V and 3 bases from J, leaving 23 bases between. This CDR3 contains 17 residues.

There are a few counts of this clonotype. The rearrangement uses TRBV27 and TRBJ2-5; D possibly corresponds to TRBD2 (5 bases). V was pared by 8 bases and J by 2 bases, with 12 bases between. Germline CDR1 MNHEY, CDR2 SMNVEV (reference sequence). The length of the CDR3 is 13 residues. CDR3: CASCRPGQETQYF. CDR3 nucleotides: TGTGCCAGCTGCCGTCCGGGGCAAGAGACCCAGTACTTC.

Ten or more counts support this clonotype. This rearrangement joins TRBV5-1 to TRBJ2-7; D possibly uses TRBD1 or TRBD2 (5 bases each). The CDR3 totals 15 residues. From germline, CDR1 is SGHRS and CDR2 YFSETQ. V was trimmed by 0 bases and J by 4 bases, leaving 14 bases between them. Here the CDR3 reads CASSLVGDGLYEQYF. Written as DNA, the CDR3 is TGCGCCAGCAGCTTGGTAGGGGACGGCTTGTACGAGCAGTACTTC.

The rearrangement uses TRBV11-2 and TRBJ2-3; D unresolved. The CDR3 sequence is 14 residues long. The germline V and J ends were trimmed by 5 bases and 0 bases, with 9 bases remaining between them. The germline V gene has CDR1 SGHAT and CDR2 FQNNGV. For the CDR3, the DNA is TGTGCCAGCAGCCCCTATCCTAGCACAGATACGCAGTATTTT. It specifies CASSPYPSTDTQYF.

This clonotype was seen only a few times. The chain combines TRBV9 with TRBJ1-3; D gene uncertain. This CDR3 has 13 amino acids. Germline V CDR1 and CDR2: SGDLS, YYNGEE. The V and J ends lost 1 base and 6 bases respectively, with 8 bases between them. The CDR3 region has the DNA TGTGCCAGCAGCGTATTTTTGGAAAACACCATATATTTT. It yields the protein CASSVFLENTIYF.

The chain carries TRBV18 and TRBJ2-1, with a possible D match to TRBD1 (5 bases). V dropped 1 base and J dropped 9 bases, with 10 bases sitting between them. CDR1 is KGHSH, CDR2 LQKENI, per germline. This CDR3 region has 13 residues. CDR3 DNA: TGTGCCAGCTCACCACTGCAGGGTGGTGAGCAGTTCTTC. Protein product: CASSPLQGGEQFF.

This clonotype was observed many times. The CDR3 sequence: CASSQTSGGLFTKNIQYF. The CDR3, as DNA: TGTGCCAGCAGTCAGACTAGCGGGGGGCTTTTCACCAAAAACATTCAGTACTTC. This sequence joins TRBV12-3 or TRBV12-4 and TRBJ2-4; 13 nucleotides agree with TRBD2. The CDR3 spans 18 residues. Trimming took 5 bases from V and 2 from J; bases not matched to a gene: 9.

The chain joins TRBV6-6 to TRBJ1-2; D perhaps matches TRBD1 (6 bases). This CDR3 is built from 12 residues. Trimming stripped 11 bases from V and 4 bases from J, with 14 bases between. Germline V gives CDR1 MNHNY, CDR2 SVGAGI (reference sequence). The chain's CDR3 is CAVRGRFYGYTF. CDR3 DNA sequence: TGTGCCGTCCGGGGGCGATTCTATGGCTACACCTTC.

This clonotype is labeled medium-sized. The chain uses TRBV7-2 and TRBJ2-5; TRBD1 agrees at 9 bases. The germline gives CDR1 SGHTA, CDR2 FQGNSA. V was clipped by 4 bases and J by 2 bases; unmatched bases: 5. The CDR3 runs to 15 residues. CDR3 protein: CASSSGQGRQETQYF. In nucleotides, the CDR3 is TGTGCCAGCAGCTCAGGACAGGGGCGGCAAGAGACCCAGTACTTC.

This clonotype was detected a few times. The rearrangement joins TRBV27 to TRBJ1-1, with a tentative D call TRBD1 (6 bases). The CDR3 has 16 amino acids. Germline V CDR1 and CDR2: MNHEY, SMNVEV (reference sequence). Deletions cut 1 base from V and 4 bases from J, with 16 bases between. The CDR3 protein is CASSLFRGLVSTEAFF. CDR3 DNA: TGTGCCAGCAGTTTATTCAGGGGCCTCGTAAGCACTGAAGCTTTCTTT.

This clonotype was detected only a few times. CDR3: CASSLWTENSPLHF. For the CDR3, the DNA is TGTGCCAGCAGTCTGTGGACAGAGAATTCACCCCTCCACTTT. The V call is TRBV12-3 or TRBV12-4, the J call TRBJ1-6; D perhaps matches TRBD1 (6 bases). The CDR3 sequence is 14 residues long. V shed 5 bases and J shed 7 bases, with 12 bases lying between them.

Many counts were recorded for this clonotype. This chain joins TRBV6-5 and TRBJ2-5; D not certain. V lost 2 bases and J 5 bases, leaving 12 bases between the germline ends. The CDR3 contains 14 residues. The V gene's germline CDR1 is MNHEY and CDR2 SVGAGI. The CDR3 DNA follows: TGTGCCAGCAGTTACATAAGGCCGGCGGAGACCCAGTACTTC. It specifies CASSYIRPAETQYF.

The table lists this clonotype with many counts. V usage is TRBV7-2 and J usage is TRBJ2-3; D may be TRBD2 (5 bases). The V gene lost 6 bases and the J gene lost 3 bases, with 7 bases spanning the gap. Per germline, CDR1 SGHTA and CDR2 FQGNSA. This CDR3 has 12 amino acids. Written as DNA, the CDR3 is TGTGCCAGCAGGGAGGAGACAGATACGCAGTATTTT. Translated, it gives CASREETDTQYF. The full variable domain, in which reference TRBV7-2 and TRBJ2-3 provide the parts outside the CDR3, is GAGVSQSPSNKVTEKGKDVELRCDPISGHTALYWYRQSLGQGLEFLIYFQGNSAPDKSGLPSDRFSAERTGGSVSTLTIQRTQQEDSAVYLCASREETDTQYFGPGTRLTVL.

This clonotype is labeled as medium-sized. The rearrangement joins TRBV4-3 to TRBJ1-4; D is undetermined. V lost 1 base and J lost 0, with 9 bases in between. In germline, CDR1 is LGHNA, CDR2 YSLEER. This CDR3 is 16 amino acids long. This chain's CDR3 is CASSQGSAATNEKLFF. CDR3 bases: TGCGCCAGCAGCCAAGGCAGTGCGGCAACTAATGAAAAACTGTTTTTT.

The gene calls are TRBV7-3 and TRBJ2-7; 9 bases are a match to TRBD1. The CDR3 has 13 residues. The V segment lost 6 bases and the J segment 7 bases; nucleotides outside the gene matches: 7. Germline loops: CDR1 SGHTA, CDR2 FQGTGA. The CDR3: CASSTDRGREQYF. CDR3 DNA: TGTGCCAGCAGTACGGACAGGGGTAGGGAGCAGTACTTC.

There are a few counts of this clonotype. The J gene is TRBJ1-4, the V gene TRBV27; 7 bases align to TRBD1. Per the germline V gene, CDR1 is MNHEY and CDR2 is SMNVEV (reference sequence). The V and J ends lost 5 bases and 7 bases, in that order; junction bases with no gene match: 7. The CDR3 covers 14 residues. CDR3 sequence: CASSPNRGSEKLFF. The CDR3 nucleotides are TGTGCCAGCAGTCCGAACAGGGGTAGTGAAAAACTGTTTTTT.

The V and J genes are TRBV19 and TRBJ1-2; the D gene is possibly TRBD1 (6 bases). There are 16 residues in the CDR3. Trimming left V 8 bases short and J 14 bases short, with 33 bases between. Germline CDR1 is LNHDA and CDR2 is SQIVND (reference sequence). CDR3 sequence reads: CASSLPGTPREGVRTF. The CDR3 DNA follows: TGTGCCAGTTCTCTCCCCGGGACACCGAGGGAAGGTGTTAGGACCTTC. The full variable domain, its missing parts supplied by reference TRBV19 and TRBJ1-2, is DGGITQSPKYLFRKEGQNVTLSCEQNLNHDAMYWYRQDPGQGLRLIYYSQIVNDFQKGDIAEGYSVSREKKESFPLTVTSAQKNPTAFYLCASSLPGTPREGVRTFGSGTRLTVV.

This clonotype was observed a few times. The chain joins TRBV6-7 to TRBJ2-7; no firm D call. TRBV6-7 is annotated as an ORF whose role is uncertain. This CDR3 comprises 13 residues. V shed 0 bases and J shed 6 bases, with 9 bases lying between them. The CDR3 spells CASSYSAPLEQYF. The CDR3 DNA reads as TGTGCCAGCAGTTACTCAGCTCCCCTCGAGCAGTACTTC.

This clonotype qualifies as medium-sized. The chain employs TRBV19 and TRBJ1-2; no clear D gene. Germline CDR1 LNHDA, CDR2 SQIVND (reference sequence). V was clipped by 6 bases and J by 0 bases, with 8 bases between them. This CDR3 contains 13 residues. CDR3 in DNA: TGTGCCAGTAGAAGAGAGACTAACTATGGCTACACCTTC. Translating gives CASRRETNYGYTF.

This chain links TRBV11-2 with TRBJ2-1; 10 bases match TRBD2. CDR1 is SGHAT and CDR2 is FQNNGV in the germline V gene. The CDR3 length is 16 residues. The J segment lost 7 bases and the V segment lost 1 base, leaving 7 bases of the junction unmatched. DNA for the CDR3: TGTGCCAGCAGCTTAGTAAAGACTAGCGGGTGGAATGAGCAGTTCTTC. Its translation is CASSLVKTSGWNEQFF.

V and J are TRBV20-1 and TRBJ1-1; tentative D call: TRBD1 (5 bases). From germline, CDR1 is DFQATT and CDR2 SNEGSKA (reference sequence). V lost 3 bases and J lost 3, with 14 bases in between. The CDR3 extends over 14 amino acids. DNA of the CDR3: TGCAGTGCTAGCGTTCCCAGGGAACACACTGAAGCTTTCTTT. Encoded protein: CSASVPREHTEAFF.

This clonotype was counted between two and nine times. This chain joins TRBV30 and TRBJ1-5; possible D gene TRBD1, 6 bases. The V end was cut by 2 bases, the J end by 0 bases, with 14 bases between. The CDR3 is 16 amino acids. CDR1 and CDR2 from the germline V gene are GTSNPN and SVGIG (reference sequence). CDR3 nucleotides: TGTGCCTGGAGTCAAAGGGGGGGAAATAGCAATCAGCCCCAGCATTTT. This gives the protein CAWSQRGGNSNQPQHF.

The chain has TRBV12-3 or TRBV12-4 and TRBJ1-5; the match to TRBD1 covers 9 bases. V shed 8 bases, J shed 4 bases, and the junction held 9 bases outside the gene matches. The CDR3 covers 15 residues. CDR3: CASQSPGTGNQPQHF. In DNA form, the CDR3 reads TGTGCCAGCCAAAGTCCCGGGACAGGGAATCAGCCCCAGCATTTT.

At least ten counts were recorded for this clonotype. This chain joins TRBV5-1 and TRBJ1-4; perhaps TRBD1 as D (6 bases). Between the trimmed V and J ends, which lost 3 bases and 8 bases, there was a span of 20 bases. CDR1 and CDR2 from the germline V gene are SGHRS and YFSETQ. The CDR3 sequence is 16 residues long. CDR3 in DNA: TGCGCCAGCAGCTCTCCGAGGGGGGTAGGAGAAGAAAAACTGTTTTTT. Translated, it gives CASSSPRGVGEEKLFF.

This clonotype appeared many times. The CDR3 bases are TGCGCCAGCAGCTATCGACTAGCGGGGGAAGATACGCAGTATTTT. Translated, it gives CASSYRLAGEDTQYF. The chain couples TRBV5-1 to TRBJ2-3; 12 bases agree with TRBD2. The CDR3 spans 15 residues. The trim removed 3 bases at V and 5 bases at J, leaving 4 bases unmatched. The germline gives CDR1 SGHRS, CDR2 YFSETQ.

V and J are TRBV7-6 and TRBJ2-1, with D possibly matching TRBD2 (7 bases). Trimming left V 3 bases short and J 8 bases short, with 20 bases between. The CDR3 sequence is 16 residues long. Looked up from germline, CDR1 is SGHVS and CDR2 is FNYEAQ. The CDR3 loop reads CASSLVGGLGNHEQFF. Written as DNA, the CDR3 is TGTGCCAGCAGCTTGGTCGGGGGGCTAGGAAACCATGAGCAGTTCTTC.

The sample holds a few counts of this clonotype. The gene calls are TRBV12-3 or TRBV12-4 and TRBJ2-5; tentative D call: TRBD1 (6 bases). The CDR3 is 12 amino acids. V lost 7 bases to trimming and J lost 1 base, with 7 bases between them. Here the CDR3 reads CASKGVQETQYF. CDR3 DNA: TGTGCCAGCAAGGGGGTCCAAGAGACCCAGTACTTC.